This T cell receptor beta chain was sequenced for a study of low-dose radiotherapy and immunotherapy resistance in tumors. Alpha- and beta-chain coverage of first-strand cDNA came from TRAV- and TRBV-specific primers. TCR amplification ran roughly 20 PCR cycles using constant-region and V-primer adapter primers. TCRdb analysed the reads with MiXCR anew, one entry per CDR3 protein. The sample shows roughly 76,000 distinct CDR3 sequences, 18% of them seen only once. The V gene's germline CDR1 is SGHTA and CDR2 FQGNSA. This CDR3 region has 14 residues. V lost 3 bases to trimming and J lost 8 bases, with 14 bases between them. This clonotype was observed at least ten times. Time point meaning: before trial treatment. Donors were treated with nivolumab, ipilimumab, aspirin, and low-dose cyclophosphamide and radiotherapy. Patients who could take part had advanced solid tumors with no tumor-infiltrating lymphocytes.

The source of this sequence is a male donor with prostate cancer. Material: PBMCs, obtained before treatment. The V call is TRBV7-2, the J call TRBJ2-1; no clear D gene. The CDR3 nucleotides are TGTGCCAGCAGCTTCAGGAAGGCCCATCATGAGCAGTTCTTC. The encoded protein is CASSFRKAHHEQFF.